This TCR beta chain was sequenced in a study of blood T cell repertoires in COVID-19 (dated by TCRdb to the early 2020s). Turning to the overall study: Collaborator samples came from the United States, Italy and Spain and covered acute and convalescent phases of COVID-19. The samples were drawn from the first 160 participants of the ongoing ImmuneRACE study and from 950 to 1,500 subjects provided by 6 global collaborators. The repertoires were released in a freely available public database meant as a resource for research on the immune response to SARS-CoV-2. Sample metadata almost always included a de-identified subject ID, COVID-19 status, age in years and sex. HLA class I and class II types, where available, came from metadata supplied by the sample provider rather than from assay-based typing. The dataset comprised deeply sampled blood TCRbeta repertoires from subjects exposed to, actively infected with, or recovered from COVID-19. The material from the prospective study consisted of cDNA or gDNA derived from T cells, B-cell-depleted T cells, or PBMCs.

In its sample, this clone was seen a few times. Its specific antigen is unknown. The input lacks base qualities; no much larger clone sits a single base away. Results and caveats for the whole study, not just this receptor: The amount of clinical and demographic metadata varied by source and participant and was provided uncurated.

Whole blood was collected in K2EDTA tubes by collaborating institutions according to the institutions' own protocols. Collaborator samples were shipped for TCRbeta analysis as frozen whole blood, isolated PBMCs, or DNA extracted from either sample type. Counted from cysteine to phenylalanine, this CDR3 has 14 amino acids. The only DNA kept is the CDR3, 42 bases in frame from the first base. CDR1 SGHRS and CDR2 YFSETQ are derived from the germline V gene. The trim is 0 bases for V and 13 bases for J, with a gap of 19 bases between the germline ends. TCRbeta CDR3 regions were amplified from genomic DNA by means of the immunoSEQ Assay, a bias-controlled multiplex PCR. The paper's data handling went like this. The number of nucleated cells in each sample was estimated by amplification of reference gene primers within the assay. To quantify the absolute abundance of each unique TCRbeta CDR3 rearrangement, sequence reads were collapsed and filtered. For each sample, productive Simpson clonality was calculated as the square root of Simpson's diversity index over productive rearrangements. Imported from immuneACCESS, the table was reduced by TCRdb to in-frame sequences with V and J called. These copies leave out some clones; in studies compared against another copy, an unresolved V gene accounts for under half, and the cause of the remainder is not known. For V, J and clone size, that table is used; D and trimming come from the DNA. The sample table lists about 110,000 clones, 72% of them with a count of one. 6% to 8.5% of the sample is taken by the ten largest.

This receptor was identified in a woman in her sixties with acute or convalescent COVID-19. Specimen: peripheral blood. The chain is encoded by TRBV5-1 joined to TRBJ1-1; no D gene is confidently identified. The CDR3 corresponds to CASSLGAGNPGGFF. The DNA sequence is TGCGCCAGCAGCTTGGGAGCGGGGAATCCCGGTGGTTTCTTT.